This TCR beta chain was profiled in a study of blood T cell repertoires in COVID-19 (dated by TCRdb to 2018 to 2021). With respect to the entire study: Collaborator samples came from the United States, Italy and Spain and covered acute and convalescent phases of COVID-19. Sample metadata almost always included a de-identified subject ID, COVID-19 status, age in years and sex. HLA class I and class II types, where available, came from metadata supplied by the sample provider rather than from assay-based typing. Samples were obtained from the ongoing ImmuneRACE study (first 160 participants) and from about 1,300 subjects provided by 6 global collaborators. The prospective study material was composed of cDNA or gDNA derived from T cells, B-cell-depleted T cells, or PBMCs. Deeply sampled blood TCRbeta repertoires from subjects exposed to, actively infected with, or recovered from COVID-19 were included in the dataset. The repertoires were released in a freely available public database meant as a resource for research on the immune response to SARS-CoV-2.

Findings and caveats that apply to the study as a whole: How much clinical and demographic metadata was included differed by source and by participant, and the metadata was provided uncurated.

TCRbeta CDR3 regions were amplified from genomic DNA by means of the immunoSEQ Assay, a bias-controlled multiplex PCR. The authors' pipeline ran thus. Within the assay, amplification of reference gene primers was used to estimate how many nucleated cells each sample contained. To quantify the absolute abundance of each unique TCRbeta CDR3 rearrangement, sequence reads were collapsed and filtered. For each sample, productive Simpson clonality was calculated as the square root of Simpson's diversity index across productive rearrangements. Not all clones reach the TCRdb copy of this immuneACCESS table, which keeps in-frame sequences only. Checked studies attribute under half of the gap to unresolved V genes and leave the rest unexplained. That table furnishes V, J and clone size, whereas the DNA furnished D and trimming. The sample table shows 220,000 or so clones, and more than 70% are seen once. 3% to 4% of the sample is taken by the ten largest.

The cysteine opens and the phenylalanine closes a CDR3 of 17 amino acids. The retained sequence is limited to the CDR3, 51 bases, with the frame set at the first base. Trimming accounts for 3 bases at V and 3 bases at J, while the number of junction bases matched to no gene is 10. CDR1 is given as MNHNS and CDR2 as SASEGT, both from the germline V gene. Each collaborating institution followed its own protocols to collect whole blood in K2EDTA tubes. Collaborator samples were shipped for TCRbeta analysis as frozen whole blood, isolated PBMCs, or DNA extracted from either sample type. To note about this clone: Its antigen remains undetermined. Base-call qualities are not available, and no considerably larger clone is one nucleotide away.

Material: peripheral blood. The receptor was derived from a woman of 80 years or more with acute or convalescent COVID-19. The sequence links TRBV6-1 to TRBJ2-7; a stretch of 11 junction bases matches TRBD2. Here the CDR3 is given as CASSDPPTSGGVYEQYF. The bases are TGTGCCAGCAGTGACCCCCCCACTAGCGGGGGCGTCTACGAGCAGTACTTC.